The rows below give T cell receptor beta chains drawn from one sample of a study of T cell responses to AZD1222 COVID-19 vaccine. Only in-frame clones appear in the TCRdb table, and some are missing; sequencing was by immunoSEQ multiplex PCR. The repertoire holds fewer than 110,000 clones, with about 86% as singletons. This specimen consisted of peripheral blood, obtained on day 0 of AZD1222 vaccination. Receptors were obtained from an adult in good health. Both conserved end residues are part of each CDR3. D genes are given only for firm matches.

J: TRBJ1-6
D: TRBD1
V: TRBV2
length: 16
CDR3: CASRTDGQGLNSPLHF

J: TRBJ2-7
D: NA
V: TRBV14
length: 14
CDR3: CASSPIGQQYEQYF

J: TRBJ2-2
D: NA
V: TRBV9
length: 14
CDR3: CASSVVGETGELFF

J: TRBJ2-1
D: NA
V: TRBV7-2
length: 16
CDR3: CASSLVRPFGINEQFF

J: TRBJ1-2
D: NA
V: TRBV30
length: 12
CDR3: CAWSVAGTGYTF

J: TRBJ1-2
D: TRBD1
V: TRBV7-6
length: 15
CDR3: CASSLGRGRDGGYTF

J: TRBJ2-1
D: TRBD2
V: TRBV6-2/TRBV6-3
length: 16
CDR3: CASSYQAGGSYNEQFF

J: TRBJ1-2
D: NA
V: TRBV27
length: 15
CDR3: CASSSHPQGNYGYTF

J: TRBJ2-1
D: NA
V: TRBV29-1
length: 13
CDR3: CSAADSYYNEQFF

J: TRBJ2-7
D: NA
V: TRBV28
length: 16
CDR3: CASSDPPRTAGNEQYF

J: TRBJ2-5
D: NA
V: TRBV7-8
length: 16
CDR3: CASIGPRRGGRETQYF

J: TRBJ1-3
D: NA
V: TRBV7-2
length: 15
CDR3: CASSLVEGGRNTIYF

J: TRBJ2-1
D: NA
V: TRBV4-1
length: 15
CDR3: CASSQDRSRGDEQFF

J: TRBJ2-7
D: TRBD2
V: TRBV28
length: 15
CDR3: CASSRKRELRDEQYF

J: TRBJ2-7
D: TRBD1
V: TRBV19
length: 13
CDR3: CASSRDSSYEQYF

J: TRBJ1-1
D: NA
V: TRBV29-1
length: 15
CDR3: CSVVYWAMGGTEAFF

J: TRBJ1-1
D: NA
V: TRBV27
length: 13
CDR3: CASSLDRNTEAFF

J: TRBJ1-1
D: NA
V: TRBV18
length: 14
CDR3: CASSPEGMATEAFF

J: TRBJ1-2
D: TRBD1
V: TRBV7-9
length: 14
CDR3: CASSPRQGNYGYTF

J: TRBJ1-1
D: TRBD1
V: TRBV28
length: 15
CDR3: CASPRAGTADTEAFF

J: TRBJ1-2
D: NA
V: TRBV30
length: 14
CDR3: CAWRPREGGYGYTF

J: TRBJ2-3
D: TRBD2
V: TRBV28
length: 15
CDR3: CASSSLAGFTDTQYF

J: TRBJ2-1
D: NA
V: TRBV7-3
length: 17
CDR3: CASSASARYLAGNEQFF

J: TRBJ1-4
D: NA
V: TRBV30
length: 14
CDR3: CAWRQQTTNEKLFF

J: TRBJ2-3
D: TRBD1
V: TRBV19
length: 15
CDR3: CASSISRGSTDTQYF

J: TRBJ2-2
D: NA
V: TRBV5-1
length: 18
CDR3: CASTHGILAATNTGELFF

J: TRBJ2-1
D: NA
V: TRBV4-2
length: 15
CDR3: CASSKETGLVDEQFF

J: TRBJ2-1
D: TRBD2
V: TRBV15
length: 16
CDR3: CATSRDRGLATNEQFF

J: TRBJ2-2
D: NA
V: TRBV9
length: 15
CDR3: CASSVYAGSTGELFF

J: TRBJ1-1
D: NA
V: TRBV6-5
length: 15
CDR3: CASGATGHWNTEAFF

J: TRBJ2-7
D: TRBD2
V: TRBV9
length: 16
CDR3: CASSVGEGLAAYEQYF

J: TRBJ1-4
D: TRBD1
V: TRBV15
length: 18
CDR3: CATSRDQGAASRGEKLFF

J: TRBJ2-1
D: TRBD1
V: TRBV28
length: 15
CDR3: CASSHRQGGNNEQFF

J: TRBJ2-1
D: TRBD1
V: TRBV9
length: 14
CDR3: CASSRTGDSNEQFF

J: TRBJ2-3
D: NA
V: TRBV5-6
length: 13
CDR3: CASSFQDTDTQYF

J: TRBJ1-2
D: TRBD1
V: TRBV29-1
length: 11
CDR3: CSGQGAGGYTF

J: TRBJ2-6
D: NA
V: TRBV25-1
length: 14
CDR3: CASEEVSGANVLTF

J: TRBJ1-1
D: NA
V: TRBV18
length: 12
CDR3: CASSPSYLEAFF

J: TRBJ1-5
D: NA
V: TRBV28
length: 13
CDR3: CASIGGSNQPQHF

J: TRBJ2-1
D: TRBD2
V: TRBV27
length: 15
CDR3: CASSRLAGVVSGQFF

J: TRBJ2-2
D: TRBD1
V: TRBV7-2
length: 15
CDR3: CASSSGQGGTGELFF

J: TRBJ2-7
D: TRBD2
V: TRBV15
length: 16
CDR3: CATSRGLVVGGDEQYF

J: TRBJ1-1
D: NA
V: TRBV10-3
length: 14
CDR3: CAISEVEGGLEAFF

J: TRBJ2-7
D: TRBD1
V: TRBV7-2
length: 14
CDR3: CASSATFGTVEQYF

J: TRBJ1-2
D: TRBD1
V: TRBV19
length: 14
CDR3: CASTPGQGNYGYTF

J: TRBJ1-6
D: NA
V: TRBV27
length: 13
CDR3: CASSFAPRSPLHF

J: TRBJ2-3
D: TRBD2
V: TRBV29-1
length: 15
CDR3: CSVLSSGRLTDTQYF

J: TRBJ1-2
D: TRBD1
V: TRBV7-2
length: 15
CDR3: CASSLQGTENYGYTF

J: TRBJ2-7
D: TRBD2
V: TRBV2
length: 14
CDR3: CASSDLAGTYEQYF

J: TRBJ2-7
D: NA
V: TRBV5-5
length: 16
CDR3: CASSRRWDASSYEQYF

J: TRBJ2-7
D: NA
V: TRBV4-1
length: 15
CDR3: CASSQDQGWTYEQYF

J: TRBJ1-2
D: TRBD1
V: TRBV12-3/TRBV12-4
length: 12
CDR3: CASSKDRVGYTF

J: TRBJ2-2
D: NA
V: TRBV6-2/TRBV6-3
length: 16
CDR3: CASSYLGVTNTGELFF